These T cell receptor beta chains were read from a single sample in a study of T cell repertoires in cytomegalovirus infection. TCRdb itself ran the reads through MiXCR, one entry per CDR3 protein. The table has around 260,000 distinct CDR3 sequences, approximately 9.2% seen once. The material sequenced was PBMCs. The receptors originated from a human donor in good health (CMV status not recorded). Some clones in this sample may be carry-over from other donors' samples. Both conserved end residues are part of each CDR3. The D gene is left open where the match is weak. Part of the rows lack a size; the others show once, few, many or a class for expanded clones.

DNA,CDR3,J,D,size,V,length
TGTGCCAGCAGCCAAGATCCAGGGGGAGTGAGAGGAAGGTCCTACAATGAGCAGTTCTTC,CASSQDPGGVRGRSYNEQFF,TRBJ2-1,TRBD1,many,TRBV4-2,20
TGTGCCATCAGTGAGGGGCAAGAGACCCAGTACTTC,CAISEGQETQYF,TRBJ2-5,.,.,TRBV10-3,12
TGCAGCGTTGAATCGGGGATTTGGAATGAGCAGTTCTTC,CSVESGIWNEQFF,TRBJ2-1,.,few,TRBV29-1,13
TGTGCCAGCAGCTTCTTAAAACGGGGGGTGGGGACTGAAGCTTTCTTT,CASSFLKRGVGTEAFF,TRBJ1-1,.,.,TRBV7-9,16
TGCGCCACCGCACTGGACAGCCCAGAACTCTACGGCTACACCTTC,CATALDSPELYGYTF,TRBJ1-2,.,many,TRBV10-2,15
TGTGCCAGCAGCTTAGGTGGGGACCACTACGAGCAGTACTTC,CASSLGGDHYEQYF,TRBJ2-7,.,many,TRBV7-2,14
TGCAGTGCTAGCTCACTCAACATTCAGTACTTC,CSASSLNIQYF,TRBJ2-4,.,.,TRBV20-1,11
TGCAGTGCTAGAGATCCGAGACTAGCCTCCTACAATGAGCAGTTCTTC,CSARDPRLASYNEQFF,TRBJ2-1,TRBD2,.,TRBV20-1,16
TGTGCCAGCAGCTTAGCTCGGCCAGGCCGGGGGCGGCCCCAGCATTTT,CASSLARPGRGRPQHF,TRBJ1-5,.,many,TRBV7-7,16
TGTGCCAGTAGCCACAGGGGATTGAACACTGAAGCTTTCTTT,CASSHRGLNTEAFF,TRBJ1-1,TRBD1,many,TRBV19,14
TGTGCCAGCAGCTTGACGGGACCGGGGGTGCAGAGATTAACTAATGAAAAACTGTTTTTT,CASSLTGPGVQRLTNEKLFF,TRBJ1-4,.,.,TRBV5-6,20
TGTGCCAGCAGCCGGAGACTAGCAAACAATGAGCAGTTCTTC,CASSRRLANNEQFF,TRBJ2-1,TRBD2,many,TRBV7-2,14
TGTGCCAGCAGCTTAAATCAGGGCCGTGGTGGCTACACCTTC,CASSLNQGRGGYTF,TRBJ1-2,.,many,TRBV7-2,14
TGTGCCAGCAGCTTGAGGGGCAGGGGGCAGGAGACCCAGTACTTC,CASSLRGRGQETQYF,TRBJ2-5,TRBD1,many,TRBV5-6,15
TGTGCCAGCAGCTTGAGGGGGCGCGAAAACAATGAGCAGTTCTTC,CASSLRGRENNEQFF,TRBJ2-1,TRBD1,many,TRBV7-8,15
TGTGCCAGCAGCTTATCCCGGGGGCCTAGCGGCCCCGCCCAAGAGACCCAGTACTTC,CASSLSRGPSGPAQETQYF,TRBJ2-5,.,many,TRBV7-2,19
TGTGCCAGCAGCTTAGGCCAGGGGGACAGCAATCAGCCCCAGCATTTT,CASSLGQGDSNQPQHF,TRBJ1-5,TRBD1,few,TRBV7-9,16
TGTGCCTCCTGGGTCTCCTACAATGAGCAGTTCTTC,CASWVSYNEQFF,TRBJ2-1,.,few,TRBV12-3/TRBV12-4,12
TGCAGCGTTCTAGGGGACGGCCCAAACATTCAGTACTTC,CSVLGDGPNIQYF,TRBJ2-4,.,.,TRBV29-1,13
TGTGCCAGCAGCGCCGTACGGGGGAGGTATAATTCACCCCTCCACTTT,CASSAVRGRYNSPLHF,TRBJ1-6,.,many,TRBV7-8,16
TGTGCCAGCAGTCGGGCAGGATACGAGCAGTACTTC,CASSRAGYEQYF,TRBJ2-7,.,.,TRBV6-2/TRBV6-3,12
TGTGCCAGCAGTTTATTTTCAGATACGCAGTATTTT,CASSLFSDTQYF,TRBJ2-3,.,many,TRBV12-3/TRBV12-4,12
TGTGCCACGAGGGCAGGGCGGGTCTATGGCTACACCTTC,CATRAGRVYGYTF,TRBJ1-2,.,many,TRBV7-9,13
TGTGCCAGCAAGGAACCACCGGCGAATGAGCAGTTCTTC,CASKEPPANEQFF,TRBJ2-1,.,.,TRBV6-2/TRBV6-3,13
TGTGCCAGCAGCTTAAATTGGACCCCTGGAAGAACTGAAGCTTTCTTT,CASSLNWTPGRTEAFF,TRBJ1-1,.,many,TRBV7-8,16
TGCAGTGCTCGACAGGGTCGAATCACTGAAGCTTTCTTT,CSARQGRITEAFF,TRBJ1-1,TRBD1,few,TRBV20-1,13
TGTGCCAGCTCACCACTCCGGGTTAACGGTGAAGCTTTCTTT,CASSPLRVNGEAFF,TRBJ1-1,.,few,TRBV18,14
TGTGCCAGCAGCTCCCTGCGGGACGGAGCTTTCTTT,CASSSLRDGAFF,TRBJ1-1,.,few,TRBV28,12
TGTGCCAGCAGCGTCGACAGAAGAGGTGGAAACACCATATATTTT,CASSVDRRGGNTIYF,TRBJ1-3,.,many,TRBV7-2,15
TGTGCCAGCAGCCGAAGCGGCGTGTGGGGACGAACGGACACTGAAGCTTTCTTT,CASSRSGVWGRTDTEAFF,TRBJ1-1,.,.,TRBV7-9,18
TGTGCCAGCTCATCCCTAGCGGGGGCTCCTCAAGAGACCCAGTACTTC,CASSSLAGAPQETQYF,TRBJ2-5,TRBD2,.,TRBV18,16
TGTGCCAGCAGCCCCCTGGGGCTCCGGGACAGGGACTACGAGCAGTACTTC,CASSPLGLRDRDYEQYF,TRBJ2-7,TRBD1,.,TRBV14,17
TGTGCCACCAGTGCCCCGGGACGGGGCTACGAGCAGTACTTC,CATSAPGRGYEQYF,TRBJ2-7,.,few,TRBV24-1,14
TGTGCCAGCAGCTTAACGGGGGCTAGAACTGAAGCTTTCTTT,CASSLTGARTEAFF,TRBJ1-1,.,many,TRBV7-2,14
TGTGCCAGCTCTCTTTGGGACGGATCCTCAACTAATGAAAAACTGTTTTTT,CASSLWDGSSTNEKLFF,TRBJ1-4,.,.,TRBV18,17
TGTGCCAGCAGCCCCCTAATCCCAACCACGACGGGGCATTGGGACAATGAGCAGTTCTTC,CASSPLIPTTTGHWDNEQFF,TRBJ2-1,.,many,TRBV7-8,20
TGTGCCAGCTCAGACGCGGGACAGGGAAGGATTTACACTGAAGCTTTCTTT,CASSDAGQGRIYTEAFF,TRBJ1-1,TRBD1,few,TRBV18,17
TGTGCCAGCAGCCCCAGGGTGGACCGCTATGGCTACACCTTC,CASSPRVDRYGYTF,TRBJ1-2,.,many,TRBV7-8,14
TGTGCCAGCAGCCCAGGGGTAGGGGGTGAAGCTTTCTTT,CASSPGVGGEAFF,TRBJ1-1,.,many,TRBV7-3,13
TGTGCCAGCAGCCTTCAGAGCTCTGGGGCCAACGTCCTGACTTTC,CASSLQSSGANVLTF,TRBJ2-6,.,many,TRBV7-6,15
TGTGCCAGCAGCTTGGTTTGGCATGAAAATTATAGCAATCAGCCCCAGCATTTT,CASSLVWHENYSNQPQHF,TRBJ1-5,.,.,TRBV7-9,18
TGTGCCAGCAGCTTGGCCGGGACAGACAGCAATCAGCCCCAGCATTTT,CASSLAGTDSNQPQHF,TRBJ1-5,TRBD1,few,TRBV5-5,16
TGTGCCAGCAGCTTAAGGGAACTTAATAGCAATCAGCCCCAGCATTTT,CASSLRELNSNQPQHF,TRBJ1-5,.,many,TRBV7-8,16
TGTGCCAGCAGCGGCCGGGACAGGATAGCCAAAAACATTCAGTACTTC,CASSGRDRIAKNIQYF,TRBJ2-4,TRBD1,many,TRBV7-8,16
TGTGCCAGCAGTTTTATTACTGCGGACAGGGGTCAAGAGACCCAGTACTTC,CASSFITADRGQETQYF,TRBJ2-5,TRBD1,many,TRBV28,17
TGTGCCAGCAGCTTATATCAGGGTGGAACCGGGGAGCTGTTTTTT,CASSLYQGGTGELFF,TRBJ2-2,.,many,TRBV7-2,15
TGTGCCAGCAGCGTAACTAGCGGGCCCCCGAACACCGGGGAGCTGTTTTTT,CASSVTSGPPNTGELFF,TRBJ2-2,TRBD2,few,TRBV9,17
TGCGCCAGCAGCTTGGTGGACAGGGTGTCGAGAGCTTTCTTT,CASSLVDRVSRAFF,TRBJ1-1,TRBD1,many,TRBV5-1,14
TGTGCCAGCAGTTACGTAGCGGGAGATGTATCCGAGCAGTACTTC,CASSYVAGDVSEQYF,TRBJ2-7,TRBD2,many,TRBV6-2/TRBV6-3,15